A single sample gave rise to the 18 T cell receptor beta chains below, sequenced in a study of T cells in Graves' hyperthyroidism and ophthalmopathy. From RNA transcripts, TCR beta CDR3 regions were amplified. The HTBI primer set served for first-round RT-PCR of the TCR CDR3. TCRdb fed the multiplex PCR reads into MiXCR, producing one record per CDR3 protein. The sample holds 660,000 or so distinct CDR3 sequences, about 45% seen once. The sample taken for sequencing was peripheral blood or thyroid tissue (not recorded which). The receptors derive from an adult man with Graves' disease, either hyperthyroidism or ophthalmopathy (not recorded which).

This clonotype was found many times. The chain uses TRBV5-1 and TRBJ1-2; D remains ambiguous. The ends were cut back, 6 bases at V and 7 bases at J, with 13 bases in the middle. This CDR3 is 12 amino acids long. Germline V gene data show CDR1 as SGHRS and CDR2 as YFSETQ. CDR3 residues: CASMEGMSGYTF. Written as DNA, the CDR3 is TGCGCCAGCATGGAGGGTATGAGTGGCTACACCTTC.

This clonotype appeared a few times. This chain connects TRBV7-9 to TRBJ2-2, with D perhaps given as TRBD1 or TRBD2 (6 bases each). V lost 4 bases and J lost 4, with 16 bases in between. The CDR3 loop spans 16 amino acids. Germline V lookup: CDR1 SEHNR, CDR2 FQNEAQ (reference sequence). The CDR3 nucleotides are TGTGCCAGCAGCTACCTACAGGGAGGCAGCACCGGGGAGCTGTTTTTT. It codes for CASSYLQGGSTGELFF.

This clonotype was seen repeatedly, ten times or more. The V and J genes are TRBV20-1 and TRBJ2-7; 7 bases line up with TRBD2. Germline-derived CDR1 and CDR2 are DFQATT and SNEGSKA (reference sequence). The J segment lost 6 bases and the V segment lost 1 base, leaving 6 bases of the junction unmatched. The CDR3 runs to 13 residues. Written as DNA, the CDR3 is TGCAGTGCTAGAGGTGGGGGGGTAGGCGAGCAGTACTTC. It is translated as CSARGGGVGEQYF.

This rearrangement joins TRBV12-3 or TRBV12-4 to TRBJ1-1; 8 bases are shared with TRBD1. The trim removed 5 bases at V and 4 bases at J, leaving 6 bases unmatched. The CDR3 contains 14 residues. CDR3 sequence (DNA): TGTGCCAGCAGTATCACGACAGGGGTCACTGAAGCTTTCTTT. Translated: CASSITTGVTEAFF.

This clonotype was observed a few times. V gene TRBV5-1 combines with J gene TRBJ1-2; D is unclear. The V and J ends lost 3 bases and 2 bases respectively, with 8 bases between them. The CDR3 covers 13 residues. CDR1 and CDR2 (germline): SGHRS, YFSETQ. CDR3 in DNA: TGCGCCAGCAGCTCGAGGCTCAACTATGGCTACACCTTC. Amino acids: CASSSRLNYGYTF.

CDR3 region: CSAPGTHTGELFF. The CDR3 coding sequence is TGCAGTGCTCCCGGGACCCACACCGGGGAGCTGTTTTTT. The rearrangement links TRBV20-1 to TRBJ2-2; D might be TRBD1 or TRBD2, each matching 5 bases. The CDR3 runs 13 residues. Trimming removed 5 bases at V and 3 bases at J, with 10 bases between. Per the germline V gene, CDR1 is DFQATT and CDR2 is SNEGSKA (reference sequence).

This clonotype appeared a few times. The chain couples TRBV5-1 to TRBJ2-6; D is uncertain. The CDR3 totals 12 residues. V was pared by 7 bases and J by 0 bases, with 2 bases between. Germline CDR1 reads SGHRS; CDR2 reads YFSETQ. The CDR3 region is CASRSGANVLTF. CDR3 nucleotides: TGCGCCAGCCGCTCTGGGGCCAACGTCCTGACTTTC.

This clonotype was detected many times. This chain uses TRBV2 with TRBJ1-4, with a tentative D call TRBD1 (6 bases). V shed 3 bases and J shed 4 bases, with 9 bases lying between them. The CDR3 length is 14 residues. Per germline, CDR1 SNHLY and CDR2 FYNNEI. CDR3 nucleotides: TGTGCCAGCAGTGAGACAGGCAGTAATGAAAAACTGTTTTTT. Amino acids: CASSETGSNEKLFF. Complete variable domain (other parts from reference TRBV2 and TRBJ1-4): EPEVTQTPSHQVTQMGQEVILRCVPISNHLYFYWYRQILGQKVEFLVSFYNNEISEKSEIFDDQFSVERPDGSNFTLKIRSTKLEDSAMYFCASSETGSNEKLFFGSGTQLSVL.

Turning to this clonotype: The junction shows a germline mismatch at one end, possibly a read error. In nucleotides, the CDR3 is TGCGCCAGCAGCAGACCGGGACAGGGGGCGCGCGTTTATGGCTACACCTTC. It specifies CASSRPGQGARVYGYTF. This chain links TRBV9 with TRBJ1-2; 12 positions match TRBD1. The germline gives CDR1 SGDLS, CDR2 YYNGEE. CDR3 length equals 17 residues.

The chain uses TRBV13 and TRBJ1-6, with 8 positions matching TRBD1. CDR3 length equals 16 residues. Trimming cost V 6 bases and J 7 bases; bases outside gene matches: 11. Germline V gene data show CDR1 as PRHDT and CDR2 as FYEKMQ (reference sequence). CDR3 nucleotides: TGTGCCAGCAGTTACGGACGGTGGACAGGGAATTCACCCCTCCACTTT. Protein sequence: CASSYGRWTGNSPLHF.

The rearrangement joins TRBV29-1 to TRBJ1-3; unclear D gene. The CDR3 has 9 residues. Trimming took off 5 bases at V and 8 bases at J, with 4 bases between the two ends. Germline lookup yields CDR1 SQVTM and CDR2 ANQGSEA. CDR3 DNA: TGCAGCGTTCTGGACACCATATATTTT. This sequence encodes CSVLDTIYF.

The DNA for the CDR3 is TGTGCCAGCAGTTACATACAGGGGGCGACTGAAGCTTTCTTT. Translating gives CASSYIQGATEAFF. The chain uses TRBV7-3 and TRBJ1-1, with TRBD1 matching over 9 bases. CDR3 size: 14 residues. V lost 6 bases to trimming and J lost 5 bases; unmatched junction nucleotides: 7. Germline V gene data show CDR1 as SGHTA and CDR2 as FQGTGA.

This chain connects TRBV20-1 to TRBJ2-7; D is perhaps TRBD1 (7 bases). This CDR3 region has 16 residues. Per the germline V gene, CDR1 is DFQATT and CDR2 is SNEGSKA (reference sequence). Trimming removed 3 bases at V and 0 bases at J, with 18 bases between. The chain's CDR3 is CSARQTGRPFSYEQYF. As DNA, the CDR3 is TGCAGTGCTAGGCAGACAGGGAGGCCCTTCTCCTACGAGCAGTACTTC.

This clonotype was seen only once. This chain uses TRBV10-3 with TRBJ2-5; D gene unclear. Trimming took off 7 bases at V and 5 bases at J, with 14 bases between the two ends. CDR1 and CDR2 (germline): ENHRY, SYGVKD. CDR3 size: 13 residues. The CDR3 loop is CAIKGPQEETQYF. Here the CDR3 DNA reads TGTGCCATCAAAGGCCCCCAGGAGGAGACCCAGTACTTC.

This clonotype was found a few times. This sequence joins TRBV7-9 and TRBJ1-1; weak D call: TRBD1 (6 bases). The length of the CDR3 is 15 residues. V shed 3 bases and J shed 6 bases, with 17 bases lying between them. Germline values: CDR1 SEHNR, CDR2 FQNEAQ (reference sequence). As DNA, the CDR3 is TGTGCCAGCAGCTTGACGCAGGGGATGCTGGCTGAAGCTTTCTTT. Its translation: CASSLTQGMLAEAFF. The full variable domain, completed using reference TRBV7-9 and TRBJ1-1, is DTGVSQNPRHKITKRGQNVTFRCDPISEHNRLYWYRQTLGQGPEFLTYFQNEAQLEKSRLLSDRFSAERPKGSFSTLEIQRTEQGDSAMYLCASSLTQGMLAEAFFGQGTRLTVV.

This clonotype was counted a single time. This chain links TRBV20-1 with TRBJ1-1; TRBD1 matches 8 bases. The V and J ends lost 6 bases and 5 bases, in that order; junction bases with no gene match: 5. Germline V gene lookup returns CDR1 DFQATT and CDR2 SNEGSKA (reference sequence). This CDR3 has 12 residues. The CDR3 DNA reads TGCAGTGCCATACAGGGGGGGACTGAAGCTTTCTTT. As protein: CSAIQGGTEAFF.

The chain recombines TRBV14 with TRBJ2-7, with D possibly being TRBD2 (5 bases). Germline CDR1 is SGHDN and CDR2 is FVKESK. CDR3 length equals 14 residues. Trimming shortened V by 4 bases and J by 1 base, and 11 bases separated the two germline ends. The chain's CDR3 is CASSPIASSYEQYF. CDR3 DNA sequence: TGTGCCAGCAGCCCAATAGCGAGTTCCTACGAGCAGTACTTC.

The chain couples TRBV25-1 to TRBJ1-4, with D perhaps matching TRBD1 (5 bases). The germline V gene has CDR1 MGHDK and CDR2 SYGVNS. Trimming shortened V by 8 bases and J by 5 bases, and 18 bases separated the two germline ends. This CDR3 contains 15 residues. The CDR3 DNA sequence: TGTGCCAGCGTCGAACAGAGACAGAGCAATGAAAAACTGTTTTTT. Amino acids: CASVEQRQSNEKLFF.